These T cell receptor beta chains were read from a single sample in a study of T cell changes during pregnancy in multiple sclerosis. Clones were sequenced by immunoSEQ multiplex PCR, and TCRdb holds only the in-frame ones, with some missing. Of under 70,000 clones listed, 90% to 95% are singletons. This sample comprised CD4+ T cells from peripheral blood mononuclear cells, obtained in the first trimester of pregnancy. The receptors here all came from a female donor with multiple sclerosis, enrolled in a pregnancy study. The CDR3 runs from the conserved cysteine through the conserved F or W. Each record gives: J gene, clone size, V gene, D gene, CDR3 DNA, CDR3 protein. D genes are given only for firm matches. Not all rows give a size; the values are once, few, many and, for expanded clones, a class.

J gene: TRBJ2-1
clone size: NA
V gene: TRBV5-8
D gene: TRBD1
CDR3 DNA: TGTGCCAGCAGCTTGACGCAGGGGGCAAACAATGAGCAGTTCTTC
CDR3 protein: CASSLTQGANNEQFF

J gene: TRBJ1-3
clone size: NA
V gene: TRBV19
D gene: NA
CDR3 DNA: TGTGCCAGTAGTACCTCCGGGGTGACTGGAAACACCATATATTTT
CDR3 protein: CASSTSGVTGNTIYF

J gene: TRBJ1-2
clone size: NA
V gene: TRBV9
D gene: NA
CDR3 DNA: TGTGCCAGCAACTCCGAAGGAGGTGGCTACACCTTC
CDR3 protein: CASNSEGGGYTF

J gene: TRBJ2-7
clone size: NA
V gene: TRBV11-2
D gene: NA
CDR3 DNA: TGTGCCAGCAGCTTAGATCCGGCGGGGCGAATCTACGAGCAGTACTTC
CDR3 protein: CASSLDPAGRIYEQYF

J gene: TRBJ2-5
clone size: NA
V gene: TRBV6-6
D gene: TRBD2
CDR3 DNA: TGTGCCAGTGTGGGTGCGGGGGGAAAAGAGACCCAGTACTTC
CDR3 protein: CASVGAGGKETQYF

J gene: TRBJ1-5
clone size: medium-sized
V gene: TRBV27
D gene: TRBD1
CDR3 DNA: TGTGCCAGCAGTTCGACAGGGTACCAGCCCCAGCATTTT
CDR3 protein: CASSSTGYQPQHF

J gene: TRBJ1-4
clone size: NA
V gene: TRBV9
D gene: NA
CDR3 DNA: TGTGCCAGCAGCGTCGACGAGGTCAGGGGCTCGGAAAAACTGTTTTTT
CDR3 protein: CASSVDEVRGSEKLFF

J gene: TRBJ1-2
clone size: NA
V gene: TRBV30
D gene: NA
CDR3 DNA: TGTGCCTGGAGTCCCCAGTCCTATGGCTACACCTTC
CDR3 protein: CAWSPQSYGYTF

J gene: TRBJ2-7
clone size: NA
V gene: TRBV5-6
D gene: TRBD2
CDR3 DNA: TGTGCCAGCAGCTTGGAGGGACTAGCGAGGTACGAGCAGTACTTC
CDR3 protein: CASSLEGLARYEQYF

J gene: TRBJ1-2
clone size: NA
V gene: TRBV27
D gene: NA
CDR3 DNA: TGTGCCAGTAGGAACTGGACAGTCGGTGGCTACACCTTC
CDR3 protein: CASRNWTVGGYTF

J gene: TRBJ2-2
clone size: few
V gene: TRBV11-2
D gene: TRBD1
CDR3 DNA: TGTGCCAGCAGAGTACAGGGGCCTGACACCGGGGAGCTGTTTTTT
CDR3 protein: CASRVQGPDTGELFF

J gene: TRBJ2-1
clone size: NA
V gene: TRBV10-3
D gene: NA
CDR3 DNA: TGTGCCATCAGTGAGCTCGGGGGGCCCTCCTACAATGAGCAGTTCTTC
CDR3 protein: CAISELGGPSYNEQFF

J gene: TRBJ2-7
clone size: NA
V gene: TRBV5-6
D gene: NA
CDR3 DNA: TGTGCCAGCAGCTTGGCCAGGGTTTCAGGCGAGCAGTACTTC
CDR3 protein: CASSLARVSGEQYF

J gene: TRBJ2-1
clone size: NA
V gene: TRBV2
D gene: NA
CDR3 DNA: TGTGCCAGCAGCTACGACAGGAACAATGAGCAGTTCTTC
CDR3 protein: CASSYDRNNEQFF

J gene: TRBJ2-5
clone size: NA
V gene: TRBV5-4
D gene: TRBD2
CDR3 DNA: TGTGCCAGCAGCCCGGGACTAGCGGAGACCCAGTACTTC
CDR3 protein: CASSPGLAETQYF

J gene: TRBJ2-5
clone size: NA
V gene: TRBV7-2
D gene: NA
CDR3 DNA: TGTGCCAGCAGCTTAGGGGCAGGTAAAGAGACCCAGTACTTC
CDR3 protein: CASSLGAGKETQYF

J gene: TRBJ2-2
clone size: NA
V gene: TRBV5-6
D gene: NA
CDR3 DNA: TGTGCCAGCAGCTTGGTTCTCACCGGGGAGCTGTTTTTT
CDR3 protein: CASSLVLTGELFF

J gene: TRBJ2-3
clone size: NA
V gene: TRBV6-5
D gene: NA
CDR3 DNA: TGTGCCAGCAGCCGAGTACTAGGGAGAGATACGCAGTATTTT
CDR3 protein: CASSRVLGRDTQYF

J gene: TRBJ2-7
clone size: NA
V gene: TRBV4-3
D gene: TRBD1
CDR3 DNA: TGCGCCAGCAGCCAAGAGCAGGGGGCGGGGGAGCAGTACTTC
CDR3 protein: CASSQEQGAGEQYF

J gene: TRBJ1-2
clone size: NA
V gene: TRBV11-3
D gene: NA
CDR3 DNA: TGTGCCAGCAGCTTAGGGCAGGCCGGCTACACCTTC
CDR3 protein: CASSLGQAGYTF

J gene: TRBJ1-2
clone size: NA
V gene: TRBV6-5
D gene: NA
CDR3 DNA: TGTGCCAGCAGTTACGGAATGCAGGGTAGCTATGGCTACACCTTC
CDR3 protein: CASSYGMQGSYGYTF

J gene: TRBJ1-1
clone size: many
V gene: TRBV29-1
D gene: NA
CDR3 DNA: TGCAGCGTCTTAGAAACTGAAGCTTTCTTT
CDR3 protein: CSVLETEAFF

J gene: TRBJ2-7
clone size: NA
V gene: TRBV7-2
D gene: TRBD1
CDR3 DNA: TGTGCCAGCAGCCAGGGACAGTTAGCCTCCTACGAGCAGTACTTC
CDR3 protein: CASSQGQLASYEQYF

J gene: TRBJ2-7
clone size: NA
V gene: TRBV6-5
D gene: TRBD1
CDR3 DNA: TGTGCCAGCAGTTACCGGGACAGGGGCTCCTACGAGCAGTACTTC
CDR3 protein: CASSYRDRGSYEQYF

J gene: TRBJ2-5
clone size: NA
V gene: TRBV9
D gene: NA
CDR3 DNA: TGTGCCAGCAGCGTAGGGACTGGCCAGGGGGGGACCCAGTACTTC
CDR3 protein: CASSVGTGQGGTQYF

J gene: TRBJ1-4
clone size: NA
V gene: TRBV19
D gene: TRBD1
CDR3 DNA: TGTGCCAGTAGTACGGGACAGGGGAACGAAAAACTGTTTTTT
CDR3 protein: CASSTGQGNEKLFF

J gene: TRBJ2-2
clone size: few
V gene: TRBV29-1
D gene: NA
CDR3 DNA: TGCAGCGTGGCGGCAGGGGTTAACGGGGAGCTGTTTTTT
CDR3 protein: CSVAAGVNGELFF

J gene: TRBJ1-4
clone size: NA
V gene: TRBV5-6
D gene: NA
CDR3 DNA: TGTGCCAGCAGCTCCGTGGGGGGACTCACTAATGAAAAACTGTTTTTT
CDR3 protein: CASSSVGGLTNEKLFF

J gene: TRBJ1-6
clone size: NA
V gene: TRBV7-3
D gene: TRBD1
CDR3 DNA: TGTGCCAGCAGCTTAGGGACAGCAAATTCACCCCTCCACTTT
CDR3 protein: CASSLGTANSPLHF

J gene: TRBJ1-2
clone size: NA
V gene: TRBV6-5
D gene: TRBD1
CDR3 DNA: TGTGCCAGCAGTTACTCGAACACAGGGGTCTATGGCTACACCTTC
CDR3 protein: CASSYSNTGVYGYTF

J gene: TRBJ1-2
clone size: NA
V gene: TRBV4-1
D gene: TRBD1
CDR3 DNA: TGCGCCAGCAGCCAAGAGGGGGTGGGGGACAGGGCCAGCTATGGCTACACCTTC
CDR3 protein: CASSQEGVGDRASYGYTF

J gene: TRBJ1-1
clone size: NA
V gene: TRBV7-8
D gene: NA
CDR3 DNA: TGTGCCAGCAGCTTAAATCTATTCCGGAACACTGAAGCTTTCTTT
CDR3 protein: CASSLNLFRNTEAFF

J gene: TRBJ2-5
clone size: once
V gene: TRBV5-8
D gene: NA
CDR3 DNA: TGTGCCAGCAGCTTGAACAGGCTCGGACAGTACCAAGAGACCCAGTACTTC
CDR3 protein: CASSLNRLGQYQETQYF

J gene: TRBJ2-2
clone size: NA
V gene: TRBV19
D gene: TRBD2
CDR3 DNA: TGTGCCAGTAGTATAGGAGGACTAGTCGAGACCGGGGAGCTGTTTTTT
CDR3 protein: CASSIGGLVETGELFF

J gene: TRBJ1-4
clone size: NA
V gene: TRBV5-1
D gene: NA
CDR3 DNA: TGCGCCAGCAGCTTACAGGACGGGGGTGGTGAAAAACTGTTTTTT
CDR3 protein: CASSLQDGGGEKLFF

J gene: TRBJ2-3
clone size: NA
V gene: TRBV6-4
D gene: NA
CDR3 DNA: TGTGCCAGCAGTGACTCGAGTACGCAGTATTTT
CDR3 protein: CASSDSSTQYF

J gene: TRBJ1-2
clone size: NA
V gene: TRBV7-3
D gene: NA
CDR3 DNA: TGTGCCAGCAGCCTCCCCGGGGGCTATGGCTACACCTTC
CDR3 protein: CASSLPGGYGYTF

J gene: TRBJ2-2
clone size: NA
V gene: TRBV18
D gene: TRBD1
CDR3 DNA: TGTGCCAGCTCACCCCTGACAGGGTCCGACACCGGGGAGCTGTTTTTT
CDR3 protein: CASSPLTGSDTGELFF

J gene: TRBJ1-2
clone size: NA
V gene: TRBV6-5
D gene: NA
CDR3 DNA: TGTGCCAGCAGTTGGGGGGACCGGGGAAACTATGGCTACACCTTC
CDR3 protein: CASSWGDRGNYGYTF

J gene: TRBJ1-1
clone size: NA
V gene: TRBV18
D gene: NA
CDR3 DNA: TGTGCCAGCTCACCACTCGGGGGGGGGATGAACACTGAAGCTTTCTTT
CDR3 protein: CASSPLGGGMNTEAFF

J gene: TRBJ2-3
clone size: NA
V gene: TRBV5-6
D gene: TRBD2
CDR3 DNA: TGTGCCAGCAGCTCGGGGAGCGGGGGGGCTTCAGATACGCAGTATTTT
CDR3 protein: CASSSGSGGASDTQYF